This T cell receptor beta chain derives from a study of T cell changes during pregnancy in multiple sclerosis. This clone was seen once. Clones were read by immunoSEQ multiplex PCR, and TCRdb kept only the in-frame ones, dropping some. The table shows tens of thousands of clones, with just over 90% occurring only once. The germline V gene has CDR1 MNHEY and CDR2 SVGAGI. J was trimmed by 4 bases and V by 0 bases; bases with no gene match: 5. This CDR3 region has 15 residues. The gene calls are TRBV6-5 and TRBJ1-2; 7 bases map to TRBD1. The sample in question was peripheral blood, obtained in the second trimester of pregnancy. The source is a female donor in good health, enrolled as a control in a pregnancy study. In DNA form, the CDR3 reads TGTGCCAGCAGTTACTCGCGACAGGGTGCCTATGGCTACACCTTC. Translating gives CASSYSRQGAYGYTF.